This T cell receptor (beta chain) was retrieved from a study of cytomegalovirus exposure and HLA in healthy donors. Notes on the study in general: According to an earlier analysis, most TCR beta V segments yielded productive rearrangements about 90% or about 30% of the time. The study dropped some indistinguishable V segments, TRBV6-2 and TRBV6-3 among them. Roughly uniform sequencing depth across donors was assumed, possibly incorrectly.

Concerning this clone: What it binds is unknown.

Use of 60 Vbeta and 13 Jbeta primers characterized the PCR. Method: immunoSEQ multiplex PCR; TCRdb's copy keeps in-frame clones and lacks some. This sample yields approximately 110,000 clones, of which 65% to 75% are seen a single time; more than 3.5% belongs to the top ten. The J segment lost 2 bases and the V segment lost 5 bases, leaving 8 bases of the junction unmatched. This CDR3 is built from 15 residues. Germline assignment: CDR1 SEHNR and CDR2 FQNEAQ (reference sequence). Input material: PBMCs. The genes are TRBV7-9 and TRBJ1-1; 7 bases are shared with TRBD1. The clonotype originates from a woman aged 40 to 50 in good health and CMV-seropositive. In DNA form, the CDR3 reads TGTGCCAGCAGCCCGCGGACAGGAGTCAACACTGAAGCTTTCTTT. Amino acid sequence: CASSPRTGVNTEAFF.